This paragraph reports one T cell receptor (beta chain). Its cognate antigen is unknown. The sample belongs to a study of T cell responses to AZD1222 COVID-19 vaccine. The study, taken as a whole, reports: The study sampled repertoires only after the peak T cell response. White British donors predominated, females outnumbered males, and clonal diversity was possibly underestimated.

Profiling relied on immunoSEQ multiplex PCR, and the TCRdb table lists in-frame clones only, not all of them. The sample consists of 150,000 to 200,000 clones, 88% of them appearing once. With 0 bases removed from V and 2 bases from J, the gap between germline ends came to 8 bases. Germline assignment: CDR1 PRHDT and CDR2 FYEKMQ (reference sequence). The CDR3 spans 14 residues. The V gene is TRBV13, the J gene TRBJ2-7; no clear D gene. The specimen comprised peripheral blood, sampled 28 days after the second AZD1222 dose. The sequence was obtained from an adult who received the AZD1222 COVID-19 vaccine. The CDR3 here is CASSLGRGAYEQYF. DNA of the CDR3: TGTGCCAGCAGCTTAGGCCGTGGGGCCTACGAGCAGTACTTC.